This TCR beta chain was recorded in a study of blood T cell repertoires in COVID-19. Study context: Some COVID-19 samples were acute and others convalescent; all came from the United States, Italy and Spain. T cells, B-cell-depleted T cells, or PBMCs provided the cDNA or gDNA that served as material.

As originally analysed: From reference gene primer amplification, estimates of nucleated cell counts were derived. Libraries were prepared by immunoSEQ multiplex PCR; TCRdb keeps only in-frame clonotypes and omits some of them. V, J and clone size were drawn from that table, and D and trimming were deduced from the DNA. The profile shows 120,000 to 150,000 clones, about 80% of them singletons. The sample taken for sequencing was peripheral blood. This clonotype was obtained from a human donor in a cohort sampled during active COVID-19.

CDR3 coding DNA: TGTGCCAGCACCGAGATCTACTCCTACGAGCAGTACTTC. It yields the protein CASTEIYSYEQYF. V and J are TRBV6-5 and TRBJ2-7; D call uncertain. The CDR3 is 13 amino acids. V was trimmed by 7 bases and J by 0 bases, leaving 10 bases between them. Germline assignment: CDR1 MNHEY and CDR2 SVGAGI.